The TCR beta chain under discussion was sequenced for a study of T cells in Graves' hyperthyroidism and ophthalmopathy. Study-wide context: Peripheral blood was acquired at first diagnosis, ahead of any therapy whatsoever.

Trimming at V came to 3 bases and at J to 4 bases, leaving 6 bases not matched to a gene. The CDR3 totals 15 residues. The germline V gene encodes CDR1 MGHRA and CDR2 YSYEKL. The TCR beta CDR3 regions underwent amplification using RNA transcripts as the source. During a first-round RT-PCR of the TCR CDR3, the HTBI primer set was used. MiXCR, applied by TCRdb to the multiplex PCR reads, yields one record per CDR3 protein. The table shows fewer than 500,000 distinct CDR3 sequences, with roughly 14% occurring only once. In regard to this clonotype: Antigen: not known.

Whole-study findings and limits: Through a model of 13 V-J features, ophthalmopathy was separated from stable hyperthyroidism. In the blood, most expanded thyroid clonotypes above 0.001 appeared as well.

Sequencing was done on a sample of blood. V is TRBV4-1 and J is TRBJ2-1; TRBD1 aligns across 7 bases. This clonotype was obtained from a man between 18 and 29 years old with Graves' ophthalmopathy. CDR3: CASSQVGQKYNEQFF. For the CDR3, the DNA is TGCGCCAGCAGCCAGGTGGGACAGAAATACAATGAGCAGTTCTTC.